This T cell receptor beta chain was documented in a study of control samples from healthy donors and cancer patients (dated by TCRdb to the early 2020s). The germline ends are 10 bases apart after V is trimmed by 3 bases and J by 3 bases. CDR1 and CDR2 are drawn from the germline V gene: SGHDT, YYEEEE. The CDR3 covers 13 residues, taking in both the cysteine and the phenylalanine. The only DNA kept is the CDR3, 39 bases in frame from the first base. The library was made by the immunoSEQ multiplex PCR assay. The table was pulled from immuneACCESS by TCRdb, which kept in-frame rearrangements only. Such tables lose some clones; where checked, under half of the loss comes from unresolved V genes, and the rest has no known cause. This sample is represented by 45,000 to 55,000 clones; over 90% of them were singletons. The ten top clones hold about 20% of the sample. Regarding this clone: It has no known antigen specificity. The input lacks base qualities; no much larger clone sits a single base away.

Recombination connected TRBV5-6 to TRBJ2-7; the D region may be TRBD1 or TRBD2, each matching 6 bases equally. This sequence originates from a woman aged 45-60 years with head and neck cancer. Specimen: PBMCs. The nucleotide sequence is given as TGTGCCAGCAGCTCGGGGGCCCTCTACGAGCAGTACTTC. This encodes CASSSGALYEQYF.